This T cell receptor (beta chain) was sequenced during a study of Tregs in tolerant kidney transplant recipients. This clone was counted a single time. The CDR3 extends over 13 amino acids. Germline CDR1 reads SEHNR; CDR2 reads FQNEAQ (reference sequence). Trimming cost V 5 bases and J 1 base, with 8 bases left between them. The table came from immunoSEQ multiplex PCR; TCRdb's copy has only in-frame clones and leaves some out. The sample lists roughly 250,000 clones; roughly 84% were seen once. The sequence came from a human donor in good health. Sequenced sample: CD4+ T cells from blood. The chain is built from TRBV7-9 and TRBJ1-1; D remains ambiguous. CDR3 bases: TGTGCCAGCAGCCGACTGGGGAACACTGAAGCTTTCTTT. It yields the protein CASSRLGNTEAFF. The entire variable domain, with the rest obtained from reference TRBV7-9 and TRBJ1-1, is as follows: DTGVSQNPRHKITKRGQNVTFRCDPISEHNRLYWYRQTLGQGPEFLTYFQNEAQLEKSRLLSDRFSAERPKGSFSTLEIQRTEQGDSAMYLCASSRLGNTEAFFGQGTRLTVV.